These 31 T cell receptor beta chains came from one sample sequenced in a study of T cell changes during pregnancy in multiple sclerosis. TCRdb keeps only in-frame clones here, not all; method: immunoSEQ multiplex PCR. The data contain roughly 80,000 clones, approximately 92% of them singletons. This sample comprised peripheral blood, obtained in the first trimester of pregnancy. The receptors here all came from a female donor with multiple sclerosis, enrolled in a pregnancy study.

This chain joins TRBV5-1 and TRBJ2-3; TRBD1 aligns across 8 bases. Trimming cost V 3 bases and J 2 bases; bases outside gene matches: 5. The CDR3 contains 15 residues. The germline CDR1 and CDR2 sequences are SGHRS and YFSETQ. The CDR3: CASSSQGAATDTQYF. The CDR3 DNA sequence: TGCGCCAGCAGCTCGCAGGGGGCCGCCACAGATACGCAGTATTTT.

V gene TRBV28 combines with J gene TRBJ2-7; a possible D gene is TRBD1 (6 bases). The CDR3 consists of 13 residues. Looked up from germline, CDR1 is MDHEN and CDR2 is SYDVKM. V lost 7 bases and J 2 bases, leaving 12 bases between the germline ends. DNA of the CDR3: TGTGCCAGCAATCCGACAGGAACCTACGAGCAGTACTTC. Protein sequence: CASNPTGTYEQYF.

This chain links TRBV4-3 with TRBJ2-1, with 7 bases aligning to TRBD2. CDR3 length: 16 residues. The V and J ends lost 4 bases and 7 bases, in that order; junction bases with no gene match: 13. Germline V lookup: CDR1 LGHNA, CDR2 YSLEER. The CDR3 DNA is TGCGCCAGCAGCCCCCGGGGAGCGGGGAGCCGGAATGAGCAGTTCTTC. Translated, it gives CASSPRGAGSRNEQFF.

J is TRBJ1-3 and V is TRBV2; a possible D gene is TRBD1 (5 bases). The length of the CDR3 is 12 residues. V shed 7 bases and J shed 6 bases, with 10 bases lying between them. Germline V lookup: CDR1 SNHLY, CDR2 FYNNEI. CDR3 loop: CASKGRENTIYF. CDR3 in DNA: TGTGCCAGCAAGGGCAGGGAAAACACCATATATTTT.

The gene calls are TRBV7-9 and TRBJ1-2; D gene uncertain. The germline gives CDR1 SEHNR, CDR2 FQNEAQ (reference sequence). With 1 base removed from V and 13 bases from J, the gap between germline ends came to 16 bases. CDR3 length: 13 amino acids. CDR3 nucleotide sequence: TGTGCCAGCAGCTTAGGACGGTCGGGTGCGGTCACCTTC. Protein product: CASSLGRSGAVTF.

This rearrangement joins TRBV7-9 to TRBJ2-1, with TRBD1 as a possible D gene (6 bases). The germline V gene has CDR1 SEHNR and CDR2 FQNEAQ (reference sequence). This CDR3 is built from 14 residues. Trimming removed 1 base at V and 4 bases at J, with 8 bases between. The CDR3 here is CASSLGTVYNEQFF. The DNA of the CDR3 is TGTGCCAGCAGCTTAGGGACAGTTTACAATGAGCAGTTCTTC.

The chain employs TRBV2 and TRBJ2-1, with 9 bases identical to TRBD1. Germline V gene sequence: CDR1 SNHLY, CDR2 FYNNEI. The CDR3 consists of 15 residues. The V and J ends lost 9 bases and 4 bases, in that order; junction bases with no gene match: 10. CDR3 sequence reads: CASSQGQGPYNEQFF. DNA for the CDR3: TGTGCCAGTAGTCAAGGACAGGGGCCGTACAATGAGCAGTTCTTC. Variable domain in full (rest from reference TRBV2 and TRBJ2-1): EPEVTQTPSHQVTQMGQEVILRCVPISNHLYFYWYRQILGQKVEFLVSFYNNEISEKSEIFDDQFSVERPDGSNFTLKIRSTKLEDSAMYFCASSQGQGPYNEQFFGPGTRLTVL.

The chain employs TRBV11-3 and TRBJ1-1; D is uncertain. Germline V gives CDR1 SGHNT, CDR2 YENEEA. V lost 4 bases to trimming and J lost 3 bases, with 6 bases between them. The CDR3 sequence is 12 residues long. CDR3 residues: CASSYRDTEAFF. In DNA form, the CDR3 reads TGTGCCAGCAGCTACCGGGACACTGAAGCTTTCTTT.

J is TRBJ2-1 and V is TRBV5-1; 8 nucleotides match TRBD2. Germline V gives CDR1 SGHRS, CDR2 YFSETQ. The V and J ends lost 3 bases and 4 bases, in that order; junction bases with no gene match: 3. The CDR3 loop spans 14 amino acids. CDR3 DNA sequence: TGCGCCAGCAGCTGGGGACTAGGTTACAATGAGCAGTTCTTC. Protein sequence: CASSWGLGYNEQFF.

The chain is built from TRBV12-5 and TRBJ2-3; maybe TRBD2 (6 bases). The CDR3 is 12 residues long. Trimming stripped 6 bases from V and 4 bases from J, with 8 bases between. The V gene's germline CDR1 is LGHNT and CDR2 FRNRAP. CDR3 amino acids: CASGSGADTQYF. The CDR3, as DNA: TGTGCTAGTGGGTCGGGGGCAGATACGCAGTATTTT. Full variable domain (outside the CDR3, taken from reference TRBV12-5 and TRBJ2-3): DARVTQTPRHKVTEMGQEVTMRCQPILGHNTVFWYRQTMMQGLELLAYFRNRAPLDDSGMPKDRFSAEMPDATLATLKIQPSEPRDSAVYFCASGSGADTQYFGPGTRLTVL.

Turning to this clone: Relative to the germline gene, one junction end is altered; a read error may explain this. The chain carries TRBV18 and TRBJ1-1; a possible D gene is TRBD1 (5 bases). The CDR3 consists of 14 residues. From germline, CDR1 is KGHSH and CDR2 LQKENI. For the CDR3, the DNA is TGTGCCAGCCCACCGGGGGGAATGAACACTGAAGCTTTCTTT. Translated: CASPPGGMNTEAFF.

The chain is built from TRBV2 and TRBJ2-1, with D perhaps matching TRBD1 (5 bases). Trimming left V 8 bases short and J 5 bases short, with 16 bases between. The CDR3 is 14 amino acids. Germline V gene lookup returns CDR1 SNHLY and CDR2 FYNNEI. The CDR3 here is CASCSGFSNNEQFF. CDR3 sequence (DNA): TGTGCCAGCTGTTCAGGGTTCTCGAACAATGAGCAGTTCTTC.

The chain combines TRBV6-5 with TRBJ1-6; 8 bases align to TRBD1. Trimming cost V 2 bases and J 7 bases; bases outside gene matches: 7. Germline V gene lookup returns CDR1 MNHEY and CDR2 SVGAGI. This CDR3 comprises 16 residues. Here the CDR3 DNA reads TGTGCCAGCAGTTACGGCGACAGGGGCCGGAATTCACCCCTCCACTTT. It codes for CASSYGDRGRNSPLHF.

This clone was recorded only once. The chain joins TRBV5-1 to TRBJ2-3, with TRBD2 matching over 12 bases. The CDR3 is made up of 16 amino acids. Germline CDR1 SGHRS, CDR2 YFSETQ. V gave up 1 base and J gave up 4 bases; unmatched junction bases: 4. CDR3 protein: CASSLLAGGRADTQYF. Here the CDR3 DNA reads TGCGCCAGCAGCTTGCTAGCGGGGGGGCGGGCAGATACGCAGTATTTT.

The genes are TRBV27 and TRBJ2-1; TRBD2 matches 7 bases. V shed 7 bases, J shed 12 bases, and the junction held 6 bases outside the gene matches. The germline CDR1 and CDR2 sequences are MNHEY and SMNVEV (reference sequence). CDR3 length equals 11 residues. The CDR3 reads CASTSGGPQFF. The CDR3 nucleotides are TGTGCCAGCACTTCGGGAGGTCCGCAGTTCTTC.

This chain uses TRBV19 with TRBJ2-7, with TRBD1 matching over 9 bases. The CDR3 is made up of 15 amino acids. After removal of 5 bases from V and 1 base from J, the junction contained 6 bases not matched to a gene. CDR1 LNHDA and CDR2 SQIVND come from the germline V gene (reference sequence). CDR3 sequence (DNA): TGTGCCAGTAGTCCGGGACAGGGAGTTTCCTACGAGCAGTACTTC. It encodes CASSPGQGVSYEQYF.

The chain joins TRBV6-1 to TRBJ1-5; the D gene is possibly TRBD1 (6 bases). The germline gives CDR1 MNHNS, CDR2 SASEGT. This CDR3 is 15 amino acids long. Trimming removed 3 bases from V and 4 bases from J, with 13 bases in between. The CDR3 protein is CASSEISRGNQPQHF. The CDR3 DNA sequence: TGTGCCAGCAGTGAGATTAGCAGGGGTAATCAGCCCCAGCATTTT.

The chain combines TRBV5-1 with TRBJ2-3; 13 bases agree with TRBD2. This CDR3 has 19 residues. V shed 7 bases and J 3 bases; nucleotides not matched to a gene: 17. CDR1 and CDR2 (germline): SGHRS, YFSETQ. The CDR3 DNA reads TGCGCCAGCCATCGACAACTAGCGGGAGGGCCGGGTGGAACAGATACGCAGTATTTT. Its translation is CASHRQLAGGPGGTDTQYF. Complete variable domain (other parts from reference TRBV5-1 and TRBJ2-3): KAGVTQTPRYLIKTRGQQVTLSCSPISGHRSVSWYQQTPGQGLQFLFEYFSETQRNKGNFPGRFSGRQFSNSRSEMNVSTLELGDSALYLCASHRQLAGGPGGTDTQYFGPGTRLTVL.

This chain uses TRBV19 with TRBJ2-1; 9 nucleotides match TRBD2. Germline CDR1 and CDR2: LNHDA and SQIVND (reference sequence). V shed 7 bases, J shed 6 bases, and the junction held 7 bases outside the gene matches. The CDR3 has 14 residues. The CDR3 loop is CASTGLATANEQFF. The CDR3 DNA sequence: TGTGCCAGTACGGGACTAGCAACTGCCAATGAGCAGTTCTTC. Full variable domain (missing parts from reference TRBV19 and TRBJ2-1): DGGITQSPKYLFRKEGQNVTLSCEQNLNHDAMYWYRQDPGQGLRLIYYSQIVNDFQKGDIAEGYSVSREKKESFPLTVTSAQKNPTAFYLCASTGLATANEQFFGPGTRLTVL.

V usage is TRBV5-8 and J usage is TRBJ2-6; D gene unclear. This CDR3 contains 13 residues. The V gene's germline CDR1 is SGHTS and CDR2 YDEGEE. The CDR3 DNA reads TGTGCTATCAGAAGCTCTGGGGCCAACGTCCTGACTTTC. Amino acids: CAIRSSGANVLTF.

The chain links TRBV5-4 to TRBJ2-3; D not certain. CDR1 and CDR2 (germline): SGHNT, YYREEE (reference sequence). V was cut by 4 bases and J by 1 base, with 10 bases left in between. The CDR3 spans 14 residues. The CDR3 coding sequence is TGTGCCAGCAGCCAAAGGCAGGGCACAGATACGCAGTATTTT. Its protein product is CASSQRQGTDTQYF.

The V gene is TRBV6-1, the J gene TRBJ1-2, with 7 positions matching TRBD1. CDR1 and CDR2 (germline): MNHNS, SASEGT. V dropped 9 bases and J dropped 4; count of bases not matched to a gene: 5. The CDR3 consists of 12 residues. The CDR3 protein is CASEQGIYGYTF. CDR3 coding DNA: TGTGCCAGTGAACAGGGGATCTATGGCTACACCTTC.

This chain joins TRBV7-9 and TRBJ1-5; TRBD1 aligns across 7 bases. Germline V lookup: CDR1 SEHNR, CDR2 FQNEAQ (reference sequence). Unmatched junction bases numbered 13, after V lost 3 bases and J lost 5 bases. CDR3 length: 17 residues. CDR3 sequence: CASSFSTGTGKDQPQHF. The CDR3 region has the DNA TGTGCCAGCAGCTTCTCGACAGGGACTGGCAAAGATCAGCCCCAGCATTTT.

This sequence joins TRBV5-1 and TRBJ2-2, with 12 bases identical to TRBD2. Trimming cost V 1 base and J 2 bases; bases outside gene matches: 6. The CDR3 extends over 18 amino acids. Germline V lookup: CDR1 SGHRS, CDR2 YFSETQ. CDR3 protein: CASSLTSGGLVNTGELFF. The CDR3 nucleotides read TGCGCCAGCAGCTTGACTAGCGGGGGGCTCGTAAACACCGGGGAGCTGTTTTTT.

Here the CDR3 DNA reads TGCGCCAGCGGGAGTGGGAAGGAGACCCAGTACTTC. Translating gives CASGSGKETQYF. The chain employs TRBV5-1 and TRBJ2-5; D perhaps matches TRBD2 (5 bases). CDR1 SGHRS and CDR2 YFSETQ come from the germline V gene. CDR3 size: 12 residues. V lost 7 bases and J 5 bases, leaving 12 bases between the germline ends.

This chain links TRBV29-1 with TRBJ2-7; TRBD1 matches at 9 bases. Germline assignment: CDR1 SQVTM and CDR2 ANQGSEA. V lost 5 bases and J lost 1; bases outside the gene matches: 6. This CDR3 is 14 amino acids long. The CDR3 sequence: CSVFVGTGSYEQYF. In DNA form, the CDR3 reads TGCAGCGTTTTCGTAGGGACAGGGTCCTACGAGCAGTACTTC.

The chain links TRBV5-6 to TRBJ1-2, with 9 positions matching TRBD1. Germline CDR1 reads SGHDT; CDR2 reads YYEEEE. Trimming at V came to 3 bases and at J to 6 bases, leaving 6 bases not matched to a gene. The CDR3 has 14 amino acids. The CDR3 loop reads CASSSDRGLNGYTF. As DNA, the CDR3 is TGTGCCAGCAGCTCAGACAGGGGGTTGAATGGCTACACCTTC.

This chain uses TRBV7-6 with TRBJ1-6; the D gene is possibly TRBD1 (6 bases). The CDR3 is 16 amino acids. CDR1 and CDR2 from the germline V gene are SGHVS and FNYEAQ. V was pared by 6 bases and J by 7 bases, with 19 bases between. The CDR3: CASSIAVGAKNSPLHF. CDR3 coding DNA: TGTGCCAGCAGTATCGCGGTGGGGGCGAAGAATTCACCCCTCCACTTT.

This chain joins TRBV9 and TRBJ2-5; 11 nucleotides match TRBD2. In germline, CDR1 is SGDLS, CDR2 YYNGEE. V shed 4 bases and J 5 bases; nucleotides not matched to a gene: 7. This CDR3 is built from 15 residues. Written as DNA, the CDR3 is TGTGCCAGCAGCCATACGGGACTAGCGGCCGAGACCCAGTACTTC. Amino acids: CASSHTGLAAETQYF.

Only one count was recorded for this clone. This chain uses TRBV5-1 with TRBJ2-7, with TRBD1 as a possible D gene (6 bases). Trimming stripped 0 bases from V and 4 bases from J, with 8 bases between. The germline V gene has CDR1 SGHRS and CDR2 YFSETQ. The CDR3 totals 13 residues. CDR3 in DNA: TGCGCCAGCAGCTTGGCAGGACAGTACGAGCAGTACTTC. Residues: CASSLAGQYEQYF.

The J gene is TRBJ1-1, the V gene TRBV7-3, with D maybe TRBD1 (5 bases). This CDR3 is built from 14 residues. V lost 7 bases and J lost 8, with 20 bases in between. CDR1 and CDR2 from the germline V gene are SGHTA and FQGTGA. CDR3 DNA: TGTGCCAGCACCATCAGGGCGGGAGCCTTGGAAGCTTTCTTT. Its translation: CASTIRAGALEAFF.